This TCR beta chain derives from a study of T cells in Graves' hyperthyroidism and ophthalmopathy. A few counts support this clonotype. Its antigen remains unknown. Amplified TCR beta CDR3 regions came from RNA transcripts. The study used the HTBI primer set for a first-round RT-PCR of the TCR CDR3. MiXCR, run by TCRdb on the multiplex PCR reads, gives a single entry per CDR3 protein. Of some 650,000 distinct CDR3 sequences detected, approximately 15% appear once; the ten largest clones hold 2.5% to 4%. Germline assignment: CDR1 DFQATT and CDR2 SNEGSKA (reference sequence). Unmatched junction bases numbered 3, after V lost 4 bases and J lost 7 bases. This CDR3 comprises 11 residues. On the basis of clinical symptoms, serum thyroxine and TRAb, thyroid ultrasound and orbital computed tomography, diagnoses were made. General observations from the study: Ophthalmopathy, which appeared later, was predicted by the model a median around 6.9 months before onset.

This receptor was obtained from a woman aged 40-49 years with Graves' ophthalmopathy. This rearrangement joins TRBV20-1 to TRBJ2-5; 7 bases match TRBD2. Sequencing was carried out using blood. DNA of the CDR3: TGCAGTGCTAATCGCGGGGGGACCCAGTACTTC. Residues: CSANRGGTQYF.